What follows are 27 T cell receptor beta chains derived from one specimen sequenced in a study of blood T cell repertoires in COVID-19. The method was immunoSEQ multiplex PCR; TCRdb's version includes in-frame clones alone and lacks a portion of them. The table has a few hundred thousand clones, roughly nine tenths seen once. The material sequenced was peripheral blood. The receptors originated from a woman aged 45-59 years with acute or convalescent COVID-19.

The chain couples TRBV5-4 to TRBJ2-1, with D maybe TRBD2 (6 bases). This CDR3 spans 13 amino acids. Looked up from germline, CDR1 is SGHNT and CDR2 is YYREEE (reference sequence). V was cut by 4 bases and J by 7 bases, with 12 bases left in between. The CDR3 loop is CASSTRESNEQFF. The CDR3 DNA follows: TGTGCCAGCAGCACCCGGGAGTCTAATGAGCAGTTCTTC.

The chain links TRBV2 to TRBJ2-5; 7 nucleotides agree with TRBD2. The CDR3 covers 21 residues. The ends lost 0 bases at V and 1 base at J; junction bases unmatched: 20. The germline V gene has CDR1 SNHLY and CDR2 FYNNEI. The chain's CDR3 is CASSEALGAGVYRGIQETQYF. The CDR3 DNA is TGTGCCAGCAGTGAAGCGCTAGGGGCGGGAGTCTACCGAGGAATCCAAGAGACCCAGTACTTC.

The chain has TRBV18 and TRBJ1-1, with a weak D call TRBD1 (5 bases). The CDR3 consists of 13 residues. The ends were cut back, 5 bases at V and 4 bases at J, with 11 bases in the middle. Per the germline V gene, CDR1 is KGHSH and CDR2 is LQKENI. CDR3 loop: CASSSGSSTEAFF. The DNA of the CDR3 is TGTGCCAGCTCATCAGGGTCTTCCACTGAAGCTTTCTTT.

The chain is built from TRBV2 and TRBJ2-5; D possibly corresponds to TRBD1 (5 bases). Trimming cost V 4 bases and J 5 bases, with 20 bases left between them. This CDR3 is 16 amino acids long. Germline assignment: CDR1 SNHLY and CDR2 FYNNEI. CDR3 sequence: CASSAMRTPRPETQYF. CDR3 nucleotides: TGTGCCAGCAGTGCTATGAGGACACCCCGGCCGGAGACCCAGTACTTC.

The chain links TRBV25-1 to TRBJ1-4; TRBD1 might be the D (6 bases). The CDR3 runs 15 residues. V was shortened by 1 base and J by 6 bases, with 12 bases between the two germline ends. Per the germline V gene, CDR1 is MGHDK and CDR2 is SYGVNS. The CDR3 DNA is TGTGCCAGCAGTGAATTATTGGGGGCTGATGAAAAACTGTTTTTT. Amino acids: CASSELLGADEKLFF.

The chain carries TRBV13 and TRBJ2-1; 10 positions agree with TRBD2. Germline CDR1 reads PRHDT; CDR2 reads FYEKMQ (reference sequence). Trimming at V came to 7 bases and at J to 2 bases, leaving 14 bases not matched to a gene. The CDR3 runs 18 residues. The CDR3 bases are TGTGCCAGCACCCAACCCCGCCTAGCGGGGGTAACCTACAATGAGCAGTTCTTC. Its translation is CASTQPRLAGVTYNEQFF.

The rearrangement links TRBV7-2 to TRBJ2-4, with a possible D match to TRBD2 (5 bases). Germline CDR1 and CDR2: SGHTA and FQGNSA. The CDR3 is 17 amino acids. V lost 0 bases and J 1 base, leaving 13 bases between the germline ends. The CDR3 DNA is TGTGCCAGCAGCTTAGCCAGAAGAACTAGTGCCAAAAACATTCAGTACTTC. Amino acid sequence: CASSLARRTSAKNIQYF.

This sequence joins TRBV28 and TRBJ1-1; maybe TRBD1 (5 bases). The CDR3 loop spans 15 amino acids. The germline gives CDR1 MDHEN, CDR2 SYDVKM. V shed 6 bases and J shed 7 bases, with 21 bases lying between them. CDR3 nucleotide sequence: TGTGCCAGCAGCCCCCGGGAGTTGGGGCGGAATGAAGCTTTCTTT. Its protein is CASSPRELGRNEAFF.

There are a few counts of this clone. In DNA, the CDR3 is TGTGCCAGCAGCTTAGGCGTGGACTATGGCTACACCTTC. This translates into CASSLGVDYGYTF. V usage is TRBV11-3 and J usage is TRBJ1-2; D is uncertain. This CDR3 region has 13 residues. Trimming stripped 1 base from V and 3 bases from J, with 6 bases between. In germline, CDR1 is SGHNT, CDR2 YENEEA.

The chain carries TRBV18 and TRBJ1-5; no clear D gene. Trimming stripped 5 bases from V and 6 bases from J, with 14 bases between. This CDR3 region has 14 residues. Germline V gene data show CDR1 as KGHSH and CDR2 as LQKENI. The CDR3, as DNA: TGTGCCAGCTCAGGATCCCTCGCGGGTCAGCCCCAGCATTTT. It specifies CASSGSLAGQPQHF.

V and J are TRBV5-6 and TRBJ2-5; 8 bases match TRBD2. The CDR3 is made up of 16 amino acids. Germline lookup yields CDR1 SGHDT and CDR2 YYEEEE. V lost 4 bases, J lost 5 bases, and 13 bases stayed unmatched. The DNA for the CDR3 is TGTGCCAGCAGCCAGCCGGGACTAGGAAGTCAGGAGACCCAGTACTTC. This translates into CASSQPGLGSQETQYF.

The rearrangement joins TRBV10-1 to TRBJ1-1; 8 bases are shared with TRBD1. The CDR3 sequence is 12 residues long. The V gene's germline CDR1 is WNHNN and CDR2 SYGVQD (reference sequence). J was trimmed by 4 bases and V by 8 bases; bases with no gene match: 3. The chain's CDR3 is CASGDRGTEAFF. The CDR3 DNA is TGCGCCAGCGGCGACAGGGGCACTGAAGCTTTCTTT.

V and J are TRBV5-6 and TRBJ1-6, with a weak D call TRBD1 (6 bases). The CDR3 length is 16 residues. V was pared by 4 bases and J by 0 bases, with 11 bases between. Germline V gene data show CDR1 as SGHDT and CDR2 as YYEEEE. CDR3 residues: CASSRKQGSYNSPLHF. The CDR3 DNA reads TGTGCCAGCAGCCGAAAACAGGGCTCCTATAATTCACCCCTCCACTTT. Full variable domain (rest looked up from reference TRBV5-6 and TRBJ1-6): DAGVTQSPTHLIKTRGQQVTLRCSPKSGHDTVSWYQQALGQGPQFIFQYYEEEERQRGNFPDRFSGHQFPNYSSELNVNALLLGDSALYLCASSRKQGSYNSPLHFGNGTRLTVT.

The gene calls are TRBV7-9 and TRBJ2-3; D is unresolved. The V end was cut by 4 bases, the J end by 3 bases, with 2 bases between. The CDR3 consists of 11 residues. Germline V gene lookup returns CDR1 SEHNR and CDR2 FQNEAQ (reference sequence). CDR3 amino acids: CASSSTDTQYF. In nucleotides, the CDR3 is TGTGCCAGCAGCTCTACAGATACGCAGTATTTT.

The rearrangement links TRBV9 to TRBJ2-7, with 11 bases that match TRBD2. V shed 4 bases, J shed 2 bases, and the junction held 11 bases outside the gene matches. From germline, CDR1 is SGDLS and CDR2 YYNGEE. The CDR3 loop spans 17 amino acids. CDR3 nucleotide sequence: TGTGCCAGCAGCTCCCCCCTCCCTAGCGGGGGGACCTACGAGCAGTACTTC. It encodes CASSSPLPSGGTYEQYF.

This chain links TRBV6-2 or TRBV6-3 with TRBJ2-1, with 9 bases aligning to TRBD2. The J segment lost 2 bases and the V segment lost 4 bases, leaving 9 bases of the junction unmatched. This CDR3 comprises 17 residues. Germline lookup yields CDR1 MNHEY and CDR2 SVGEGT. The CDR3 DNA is TGTGCCAGCAGTTTTCCCTTAGCGGGAGCCACCTACAATGAGCAGTTCTTC. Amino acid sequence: CASSFPLAGATYNEQFF.

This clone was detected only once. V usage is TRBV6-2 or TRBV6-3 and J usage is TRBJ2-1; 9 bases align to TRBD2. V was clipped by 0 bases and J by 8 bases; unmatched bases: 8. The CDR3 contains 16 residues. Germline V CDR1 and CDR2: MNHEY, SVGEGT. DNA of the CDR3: TGTGCCAGCAGTTACTCAAAACTAGCGGGTCTTGATGAGCAGTTCTTC. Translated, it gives CASSYSKLAGLDEQFF.

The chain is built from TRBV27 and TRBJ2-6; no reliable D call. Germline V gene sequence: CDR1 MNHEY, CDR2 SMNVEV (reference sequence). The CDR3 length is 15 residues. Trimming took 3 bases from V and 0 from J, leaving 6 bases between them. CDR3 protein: CASSFLSSGANVLTF. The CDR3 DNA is TGTGCCAGCAGTTTCCTTAGCTCTGGGGCCAACGTCCTGACTTTC.

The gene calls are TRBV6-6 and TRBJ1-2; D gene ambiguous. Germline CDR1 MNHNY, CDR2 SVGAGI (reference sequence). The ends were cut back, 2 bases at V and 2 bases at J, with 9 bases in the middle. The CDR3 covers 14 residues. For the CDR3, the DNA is TGTGCCAGCAGTTACCCCGGGATAAACTATGGCTACACCTTC. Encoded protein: CASSYPGINYGYTF.

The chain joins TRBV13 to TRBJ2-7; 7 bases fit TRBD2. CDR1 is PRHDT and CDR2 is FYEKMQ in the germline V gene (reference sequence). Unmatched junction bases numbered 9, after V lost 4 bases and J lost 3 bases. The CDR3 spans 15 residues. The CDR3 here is CASSSHSAGVYEQYF. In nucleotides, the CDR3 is TGTGCCAGCAGCTCCCATAGCGCGGGAGTCTACGAGCAGTACTTC.

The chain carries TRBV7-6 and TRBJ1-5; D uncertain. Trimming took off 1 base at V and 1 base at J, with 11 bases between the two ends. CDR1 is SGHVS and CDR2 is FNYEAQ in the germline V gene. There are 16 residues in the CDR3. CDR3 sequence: CASSLGLPGSNQPQHF. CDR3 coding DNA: TGTGCCAGCAGCTTAGGTCTCCCAGGCAGCAATCAGCCCCAGCATTTT.

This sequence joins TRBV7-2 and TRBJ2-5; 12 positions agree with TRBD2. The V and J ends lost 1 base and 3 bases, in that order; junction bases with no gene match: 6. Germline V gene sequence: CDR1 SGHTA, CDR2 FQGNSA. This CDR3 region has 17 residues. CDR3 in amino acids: CASSLGELAGGKETQYF. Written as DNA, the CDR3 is TGTGCCAGCAGCTTAGGGGAACTAGCGGGGGGCAAAGAGACCCAGTACTTC.

The CDR3 sequence is CAISESPLTVEQYF. The CDR3 nucleotides are TGTGCCATCAGTGAGTCGCCACTTACGGTCGAGCAGTACTTC. The rearrangement uses TRBV10-3 and TRBJ2-7; D not certain. In germline, CDR1 is ENHRY, CDR2 SYGVKD. There are 14 residues in the CDR3. The V and J ends lost 0 bases and 6 bases respectively, with 12 bases between them.

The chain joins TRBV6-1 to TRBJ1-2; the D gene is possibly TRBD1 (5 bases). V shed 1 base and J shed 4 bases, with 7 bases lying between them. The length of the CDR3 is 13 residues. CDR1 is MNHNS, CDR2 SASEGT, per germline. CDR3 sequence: CASSEGQSYGYTF. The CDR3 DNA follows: TGTGCCAGCAGTGAAGGACAGTCCTATGGCTACACCTTC.

In DNA, the CDR3 is TGTGCCAGCAGCCAATTCAACAGGGGTGACGAGCAGTACTTC. Amino acid sequence: CASSQFNRGDEQYF. The V gene is TRBV9, the J gene TRBJ2-7; the match to TRBD1 covers 7 bases. Trimming removed 4 bases from V and 5 bases from J; junction bases left unmatched: 9. The CDR3 extends over 14 amino acids. Germline loops: CDR1 SGDLS, CDR2 YYNGEE.

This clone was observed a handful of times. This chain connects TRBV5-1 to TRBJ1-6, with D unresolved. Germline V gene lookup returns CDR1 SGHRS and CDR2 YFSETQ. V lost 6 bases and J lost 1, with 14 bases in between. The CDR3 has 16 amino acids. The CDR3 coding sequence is TGCGCCAGCATGCTACAGCCTGCTTCCTATAATTCACCCCTCCACTTT. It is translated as CASMLQPASYNSPLHF. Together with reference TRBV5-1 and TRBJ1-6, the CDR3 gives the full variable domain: KAGVTQTPRYLIKTRGQQVTLSCSPISGHRSVSWYQQTPGQGLQFLFEYFSETQRNKGNFPGRFSGRQFSNSRSEMNVSTLELGDSALYLCASMLQPASYNSPLHFGNGTRLTVT.

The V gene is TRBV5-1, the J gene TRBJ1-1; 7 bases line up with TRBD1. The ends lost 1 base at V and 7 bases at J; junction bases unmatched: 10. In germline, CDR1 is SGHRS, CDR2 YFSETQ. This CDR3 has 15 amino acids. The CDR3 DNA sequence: TGCGCCAGCAGCTTGATCCCCGTCCGGGACAGTGAAGCTTTCTTT. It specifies CASSLIPVRDSEAFF.